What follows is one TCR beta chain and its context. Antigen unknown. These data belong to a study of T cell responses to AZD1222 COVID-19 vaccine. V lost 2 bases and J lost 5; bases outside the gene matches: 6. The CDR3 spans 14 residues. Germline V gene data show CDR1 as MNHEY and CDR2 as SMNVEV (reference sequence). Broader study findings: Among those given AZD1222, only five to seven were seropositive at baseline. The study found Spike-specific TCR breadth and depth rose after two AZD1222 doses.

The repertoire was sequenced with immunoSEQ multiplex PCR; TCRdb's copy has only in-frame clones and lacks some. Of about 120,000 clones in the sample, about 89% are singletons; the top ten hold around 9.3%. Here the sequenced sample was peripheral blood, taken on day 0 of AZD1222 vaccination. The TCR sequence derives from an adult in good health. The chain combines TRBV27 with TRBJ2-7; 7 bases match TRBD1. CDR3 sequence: CASSLAGGVNEQYF. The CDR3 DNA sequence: TGTGCCAGCAGTTTAGCAGGGGGTGTGAACGAGCAGTACTTC.